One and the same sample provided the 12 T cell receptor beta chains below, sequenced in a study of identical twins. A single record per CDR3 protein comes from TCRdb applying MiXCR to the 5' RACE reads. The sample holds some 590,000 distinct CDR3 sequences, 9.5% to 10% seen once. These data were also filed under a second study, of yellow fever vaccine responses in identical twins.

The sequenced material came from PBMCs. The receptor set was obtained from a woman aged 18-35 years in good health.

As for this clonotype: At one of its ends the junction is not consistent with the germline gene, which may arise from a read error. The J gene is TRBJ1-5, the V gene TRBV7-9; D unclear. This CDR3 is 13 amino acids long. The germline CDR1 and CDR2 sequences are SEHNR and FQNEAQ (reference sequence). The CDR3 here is CASSRDSNRPQHF. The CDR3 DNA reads TGTGCCAGCAGCAGGGATAGCAATCGGCCCCAGCATTTT. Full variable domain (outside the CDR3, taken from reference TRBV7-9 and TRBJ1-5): DTGVSQNPRHKITKRGQNVTFRCDPISEHNRLYWYRQTLGQGPEFLTYFQNEAQLEKSRLLSDRFSAERPKGSFSTLEIQRTEQGDSAMYLCASSRDSNRPQHFGDGTRLSIL.

The CDR3 region is CASSGGGIGGGYNEQFF. The CDR3, as DNA: TGTGCCAGCAGTGGGGGAGGGATTGGCGGGGGGTACAATGAGCAGTTCTTC. The chain couples TRBV2 to TRBJ2-1; 8 bases map to TRBD2. CDR1 is SNHLY and CDR2 is FYNNEI in the germline V gene. The CDR3 covers 17 residues. J was trimmed by 4 bases and V by 4 bases; bases with no gene match: 12.

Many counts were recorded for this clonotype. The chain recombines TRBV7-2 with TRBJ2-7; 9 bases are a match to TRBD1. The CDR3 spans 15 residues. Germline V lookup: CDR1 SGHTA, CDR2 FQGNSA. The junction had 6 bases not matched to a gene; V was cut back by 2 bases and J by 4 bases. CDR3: CASSLYPQGAYEQYF. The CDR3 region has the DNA TGTGCCAGCAGCTTATATCCACAGGGGGCGTACGAGCAGTACTTC.

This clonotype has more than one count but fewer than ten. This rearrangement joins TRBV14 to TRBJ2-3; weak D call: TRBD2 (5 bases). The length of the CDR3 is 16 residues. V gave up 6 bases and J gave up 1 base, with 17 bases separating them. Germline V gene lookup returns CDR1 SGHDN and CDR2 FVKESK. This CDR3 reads CASRSTSEARTDTQYF. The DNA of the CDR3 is TGTGCCAGCAGGAGTACCTCGGAGGCACGCACAGATACGCAGTATTTT.

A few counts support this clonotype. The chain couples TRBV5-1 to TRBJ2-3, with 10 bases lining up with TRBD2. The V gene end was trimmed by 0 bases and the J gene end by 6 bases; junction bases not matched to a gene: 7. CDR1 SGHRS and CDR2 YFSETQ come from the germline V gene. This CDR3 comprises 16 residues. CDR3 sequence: CASSLVPAGGRDTQYF. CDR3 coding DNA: TGCGCCAGCAGCTTGGTCCCAGCGGGAGGGCGGGATACGCAGTATTTT.

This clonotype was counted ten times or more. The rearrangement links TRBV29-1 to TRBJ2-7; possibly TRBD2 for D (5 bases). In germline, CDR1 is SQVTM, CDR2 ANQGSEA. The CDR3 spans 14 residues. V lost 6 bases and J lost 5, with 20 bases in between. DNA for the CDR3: TGCAGCGTGAGGGTTACCGGGCCAGAGAACGAGCAGTACTTC. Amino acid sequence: CSVRVTGPENEQYF.

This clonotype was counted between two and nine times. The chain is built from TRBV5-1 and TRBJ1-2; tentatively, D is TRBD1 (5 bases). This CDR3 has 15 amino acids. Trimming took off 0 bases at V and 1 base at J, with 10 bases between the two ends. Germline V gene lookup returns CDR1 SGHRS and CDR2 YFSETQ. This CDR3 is CASSLGGGSNYGYTF. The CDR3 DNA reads TGCGCCAGCAGCTTGGGGGGCGGGAGTAACTATGGCTACACCTTC. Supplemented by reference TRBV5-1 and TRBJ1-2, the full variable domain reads KAGVTQTPRYLIKTRGQQVTLSCSPISGHRSVSWYQQTPGQGLQFLFEYFSETQRNKGNFPGRFSGRQFSNSRSEMNVSTLELGDSALYLCASSLGGGSNYGYTFGSGTRLTVV.

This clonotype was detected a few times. Here the CDR3 DNA reads TGCGCCAGCAGCCAAGAAGATAGTCCGCGGGATGACACAGATACGCAGTATTTT. It codes for CASSQEDSPRDDTDTQYF. The V and J genes are TRBV4-3 and TRBJ2-3, with D perhaps TRBD2 (6 bases). V dropped 0 bases and J dropped 2 bases, with 18 bases sitting between them. Germline assignment: CDR1 LGHNA and CDR2 YSLEER. The CDR3 totals 18 residues.

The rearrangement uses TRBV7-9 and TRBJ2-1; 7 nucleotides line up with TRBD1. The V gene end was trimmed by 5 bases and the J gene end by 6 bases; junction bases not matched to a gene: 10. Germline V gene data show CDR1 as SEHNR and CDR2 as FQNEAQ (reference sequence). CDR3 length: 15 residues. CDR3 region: CASSHTTGQGNEQFF. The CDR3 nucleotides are TGTGCCAGCAGCCACACGACAGGGCAGGGCAATGAGCAGTTCTTC.

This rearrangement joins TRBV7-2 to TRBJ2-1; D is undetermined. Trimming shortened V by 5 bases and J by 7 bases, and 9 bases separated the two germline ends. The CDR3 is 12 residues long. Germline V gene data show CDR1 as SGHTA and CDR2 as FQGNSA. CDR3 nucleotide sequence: TGTGCCAGCAGCCCGGCAAAGAATGAGCAGTTCTTC. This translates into CASSPAKNEQFF.

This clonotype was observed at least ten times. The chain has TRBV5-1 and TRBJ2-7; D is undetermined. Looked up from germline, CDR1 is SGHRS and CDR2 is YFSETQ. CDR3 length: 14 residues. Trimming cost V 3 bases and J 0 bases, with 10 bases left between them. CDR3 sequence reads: CASSYQVSSYEQYF. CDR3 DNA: TGCGCCAGCAGCTATCAGGTGAGCTCCTACGAGCAGTACTTC.

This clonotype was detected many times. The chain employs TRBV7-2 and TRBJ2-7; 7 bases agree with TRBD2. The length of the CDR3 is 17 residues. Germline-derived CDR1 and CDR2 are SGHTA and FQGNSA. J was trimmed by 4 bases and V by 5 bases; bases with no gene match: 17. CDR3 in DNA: TGTGCCAGCAGCGATAGTCCTAGCGGTCCCCCCCGGTACGAGCAGTACTTC. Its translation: CASSDSPSGPPRYEQYF. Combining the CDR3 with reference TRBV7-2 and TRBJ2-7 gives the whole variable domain GAGVSQSPSNKVTEKGKDVELRCDPISGHTALYWYRQSLGQGLEFLIYFQGNSAPDKSGLPSDRFSAERTGGSVSTLTIQRTQQEDSAVYLCASSDSPSGPPRYEQYFGPGTRLTVT.